This section outlines one T cell receptor (beta chain) sequence together with its context. Libraries were prepared by immunoSEQ multiplex PCR; TCRdb keeps only in-frame clonotypes and omits some of them. Here the sample spans tens of thousands of clones, roughly 87% being singletons. This sample is drawn from a study of STAT5B mutations in CD4+ large granular lymphocyte leukemia. This CDR3 has 13 amino acids. V lost 5 bases, J lost 4 bases, and 11 bases lay in between. Germline CDR1 reads SGHVS; CDR2 reads FQNEAQ. The sequencing input was CD4+ T cells from blood buffy coats. The rearrangement uses TRBV7-8 and TRBJ1-1; D is uncertain. The receptor comes from a human donor in good health. The CDR3, as DNA: TGTGCCAGCAGCCTCTCGGGAGGCACTGAAGCTTTCTTT. This translates into CASSLSGGTEAFF.